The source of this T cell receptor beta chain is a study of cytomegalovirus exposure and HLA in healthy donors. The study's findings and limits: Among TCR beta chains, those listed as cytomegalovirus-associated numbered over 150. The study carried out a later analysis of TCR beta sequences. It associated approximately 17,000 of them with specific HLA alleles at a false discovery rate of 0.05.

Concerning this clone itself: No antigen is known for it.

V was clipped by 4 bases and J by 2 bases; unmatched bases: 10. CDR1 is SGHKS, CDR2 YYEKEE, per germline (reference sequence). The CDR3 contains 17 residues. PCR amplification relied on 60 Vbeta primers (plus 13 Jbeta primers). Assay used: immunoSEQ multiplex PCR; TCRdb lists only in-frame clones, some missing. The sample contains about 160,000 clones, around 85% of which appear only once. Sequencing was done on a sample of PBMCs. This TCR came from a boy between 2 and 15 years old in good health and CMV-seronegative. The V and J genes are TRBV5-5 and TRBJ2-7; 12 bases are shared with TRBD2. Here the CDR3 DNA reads TGTGCCAGCAGCCCCGGACTAGCGGGGCATACAACCTACGAGCAGTACTTC. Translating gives CASSPGLAGHTTYEQYF.